This T cell receptor (beta chain) is drawn from a study of blood T cells in healthy people across ages. V was cut by 1 base and J by 1 base, with 8 bases left in between. This CDR3 spans 15 amino acids. From germline, CDR1 is MNHEY and CDR2 SVGEGT. In this sample, this clonotype turned up a few times. Combining a sample-barcoded 5' primer with a J-beta primer mix, a second PCR ran for about 6 to 11 cycles. TCRdb analysed the 5' RACE reads with MiXCR anew, one entry per CDR3 protein. The repertoire holds about 1.4 million distinct CDR3 sequences, with approximately 59% as singletons. This receptor was obtained from a man between 18 and 29 years old in good health. The chain is built from TRBV6-2 or TRBV6-3 and TRBJ2-1, with D hard to call. The sequencing input was blood. CDR3 protein: CASSYWVGSYNEQFF. Written as DNA, the CDR3 is TGTGCCAGCAGTTACTGGGTAGGGTCCTACAATGAGCAGTTCTTC.